What follows are 5 T cell receptor beta chains derived from one specimen sequenced in a study of cytomegalovirus exposure and HLA in healthy donors. A multiplex PCR was run with 60 Vbeta primers and 13 Jbeta primers. The assay was immunoSEQ multiplex PCR, and TCRdb's table has in-frame clones only and misses some. In the table there are some 110,000 clones, roughly 85% of which are singletons. The specimen sequenced was PBMCs. The receptors shown here come from a young man in good health and CMV-seropositive.

The chain is built from TRBV28 and TRBJ1-4; D might be TRBD1 (6 bases). The V gene's germline CDR1 is MDHEN and CDR2 SYDVKM. The V end was cut by 5 bases, the J end by 4 bases, with 20 bases between. The CDR3 runs to 17 residues. The chain's CDR3 is CASSTASGTPNNEKLFF. CDR3 bases: TGTGCCAGCAGTACTGCCTCCGGGACACCAAATAATGAAAAACTGTTTTTT.

The table lists this clone with a count of one. CDR3 protein: CASSQQQGTARLRSSYNEQFF. In nucleotides, the CDR3 is TGCGCCAGCAGCCAACAACAAGGGACAGCCCGACTGAGGAGCTCCTACAATGAGCAGTTCTTC. This chain connects TRBV4-1 to TRBJ2-1; 7 positions match TRBD1. This CDR3 contains 21 residues. Per the germline V gene, CDR1 is MGHRA and CDR2 is YSYEKL. The ends lost 2 bases at V and 0 bases at J; junction bases unmatched: 19.

In DNA, the CDR3 is TGTGCCAGCAGTGAATTTAACTGGAACACTGAAGCTTTCTTT. It yields the protein CASSEFNWNTEAFF. The chain has TRBV6-5 and TRBJ1-1; unclear D gene. CDR1 and CDR2 from the germline V gene are MNHEY and SVGAGI. Trimming pared 5 bases from V and 1 base from J, leaving 11 bases between. The CDR3 spans 14 residues.

This clone has a single count. Other DNA sequences from this sample encode an identical CDR3 as well. V is TRBV11-2 and J is TRBJ2-5, with D uncertain. In germline, CDR1 is SGHAT, CDR2 FQNNGV. The CDR3 totals 12 residues. Trimming left V 0 bases short and J 5 bases short, with 4 bases between. The CDR3, as DNA: TGTGCCAGCAGCTTAGATCGGGAGACCCAGTACTTC. Protein product: CASSLDRETQYF.

The chain has TRBV9 and TRBJ1-2, with D uncertain. The V and J ends lost 2 bases and 8 bases respectively, with 13 bases between them. Germline assignment: CDR1 SGDLS and CDR2 YYNGEE. CDR3 length equals 13 residues. CDR3 DNA: TGTGCCAGCAGCGTTACGCCCGGGGTCGGCTACACCTTC. It encodes CASSVTPGVGYTF.